These T cell receptor beta chains were read from a single sample in a study of resident and recirculating memory T cells in vitiligo. Libraries were prepared by immunoSEQ multiplex PCR; TCRdb keeps only in-frame clonotypes and omits some of them. Of roughly 76,000 clones detected, approximately 89% appear once; the ten largest clones hold roughly 5%. The sample taken for sequencing was blood. The origin of the receptors is a male donor with vitiligo. The CDR3 runs from the conserved cysteine through the conserved F or W. D genes are given only for firm matches. Expanded clones get a size class; other rows say once, few or many, or leave the size out.

j_gene: TRBJ2-5; abundance: NA; d_gene: NA; v_gene: TRBV5-1; CDR3nt: TGCGCCAGCAGCTTGGCTAGCTCAGAGACCCAGTACTTC; CDR3aa: CASSLASSETQYF
j_gene: TRBJ2-7; abundance: NA; d_gene: NA; v_gene: TRBV5-1; CDR3nt: TGCGCCAGCAGCTTGCAGGGCTACGAGCAGTACTTC; CDR3aa: CASSLQGYEQYF
j_gene: TRBJ1-2; abundance: medium-sized; d_gene: NA; v_gene: TRBV6-5; CDR3nt: TGTGCCAGCAGTTACTCTCAGGGGGGCTACACCTTC; CDR3aa: CASSYSQGGYTF
j_gene: TRBJ1-6; abundance: NA; d_gene: NA; v_gene: TRBV2; CDR3nt: TGTGCCAGCAGTCCATCCCGGGACACTTATTCACCCCTCCACTTT; CDR3aa: CASSPSRDTYSPLHF
j_gene: TRBJ2-1; abundance: NA; d_gene: TRBD2; v_gene: TRBV7-3; CDR3nt: TGTGCCAGCAGCTTAAAGGGGCTAGCGGGAAGAAATGAGCAGTTCTTC; CDR3aa: CASSLKGLAGRNEQFF
j_gene: TRBJ2-1; abundance: NA; d_gene: NA; v_gene: TRBV5-6; CDR3nt: TGTGCCAGCAGCTTGGAGACAGAAAGGGTCTCCTACAATGAGCAGTTCTTC; CDR3aa: CASSLETERVSYNEQFF
j_gene: TRBJ2-3; abundance: once; d_gene: NA; v_gene: TRBV25-1; CDR3nt: TGTGCCAGCAGTGAAAGGGGGGGCAGCACAGATACGCAGTATTTT; CDR3aa: CASSERGGSTDTQYF
j_gene: TRBJ1-1; abundance: NA; d_gene: NA; v_gene: TRBV6-5; CDR3nt: TGTGCCAGCAGCCTCAACAGGGCCATGAACACTGAAGCTTTCTTT; CDR3aa: CASSLNRAMNTEAFF
j_gene: TRBJ1-1; abundance: medium-sized; d_gene: NA; v_gene: TRBV4-3; CDR3nt: TGCGCCAGCAGCCAAGATGTGGCGGGTATTGCGAACACTGAAGCTTTCTTT; CDR3aa: CASSQDVAGIANTEAFF
j_gene: TRBJ1-4; abundance: NA; d_gene: TRBD1; v_gene: TRBV19; CDR3nt: TGTGCCAGTAGTGGCCGGGACAGCCGTGAAAAACTGTTTTTT; CDR3aa: CASSGRDSREKLFF
j_gene: TRBJ2-5; abundance: NA; d_gene: NA; v_gene: TRBV7-9; CDR3nt: TGTGCCAGCAGCTTCGTACAGGCTCAAGAGACCCAGTACTTC; CDR3aa: CASSFVQAQETQYF
j_gene: TRBJ2-1; abundance: NA; d_gene: NA; v_gene: TRBV11-3; CDR3nt: TGTGCCAGCAGCTTCATGGGGGGGGCAGGGAATGAGCAGTTCTTC; CDR3aa: CASSFMGGAGNEQFF
j_gene: TRBJ2-7; abundance: NA; d_gene: NA; v_gene: TRBV6-1; CDR3nt: TGTGCCAGCAGTGAAATGGGGCACACCGGGTACGAGCAGTACTTC; CDR3aa: CASSEMGHTGYEQYF
j_gene: TRBJ2-3; abundance: NA; d_gene: NA; v_gene: TRBV19; CDR3nt: TGTGCCAGTAGTTTGTCCAGGGCAGATACGCAGTATTTT; CDR3aa: CASSLSRADTQYF
j_gene: TRBJ2-1; abundance: NA; d_gene: NA; v_gene: TRBV4-1; CDR3nt: TGCGCCAGCAGCCTTTCACAGGCCCCCGATAGTGAGCAGTTCTTC; CDR3aa: CASSLSQAPDSEQFF
j_gene: TRBJ1-5; abundance: NA; d_gene: TRBD1; v_gene: TRBV4-2; CDR3nt: TGTGCCAGCAGCCAAGGGGGCACAGGGGGCGAGGATATAAGCAATCAGCCCCAGCATTTT; CDR3aa: CASSQGGTGGEDISNQPQHF
j_gene: TRBJ1-2; abundance: NA; d_gene: TRBD1; v_gene: TRBV6-6; CDR3nt: TGTGCCAGCAGTTTCCCGGGACAGGGGGTACGGTATGGCTACACCTTC; CDR3aa: CASSFPGQGVRYGYTF
j_gene: TRBJ1-3; abundance: NA; d_gene: TRBD1; v_gene: TRBV7-2; CDR3nt: TGTGCCAGCAGCTTAGTGGGACAGGGGAATAATGCAGGAAACACCATATATTTT; CDR3aa: CASSLVGQGNNAGNTIYF
j_gene: TRBJ1-2; abundance: NA; d_gene: TRBD1; v_gene: TRBV28; CDR3nt: TGTGCCAGCATGGAGGCAGGGGGCACTGGCTACACCTTC; CDR3aa: CASMEAGGTGYTF
j_gene: TRBJ1-2; abundance: NA; d_gene: NA; v_gene: TRBV2; CDR3nt: TGTGCCAGCTCGGACCAGGGAATTAACTATGGCTACACCTTC; CDR3aa: CASSDQGINYGYTF
j_gene: TRBJ1-1; abundance: NA; d_gene: TRBD1; v_gene: TRBV19; CDR3nt: TGTGCCAGTAATGACCGGGACAGGGTCGGGGGCACTGAAGCTTTCTTT; CDR3aa: CASNDRDRVGGTEAFF
j_gene: TRBJ2-7; abundance: once; d_gene: TRBD1; v_gene: TRBV5-1; CDR3nt: TGCGCCAGCAGCTTGGAGCAGGGGGACGAGCAGTACTTC; CDR3aa: CASSLEQGDEQYF
j_gene: TRBJ2-5; abundance: NA; d_gene: NA; v_gene: TRBV5-6; CDR3nt: TGTGCCAGCAGCTTGCCAGGCAACCAAGAGACCCAGTACTTC; CDR3aa: CASSLPGNQETQYF
j_gene: TRBJ1-1; abundance: NA; d_gene: TRBD1; v_gene: TRBV7-9; CDR3nt: TGTGCCAGCAGCGAACGACGGGGACAGGGGAACACTGAAGCTTTCTTT; CDR3aa: CASSERRGQGNTEAFF